The 10 T cell receptor beta chains below were found in one sample sequenced in a study of Ad26.COV2.S vaccination and SARS-CoV-2 variants. Assay: immunoSEQ multiplex PCR; the TCRdb copy retains only in-frame clones and omits some. The sample has about 350,000 clones; about 89% are singletons. Treatment noted: some 19 received Ad26.COV2.S at low or high dose, single or two shots; several received placebo; per-sample allocation not given. Samples were taken on day 63 after the first vaccine or placebo injection. The sample here was peripheral blood, taken in a trial of Ad26.COV2.S vaccine versus placebo. The receptors shown here come from a person between 18 and 65 years old who received the Ad26.COV2.S COVID-19 vaccine or a placebo.

This chain connects TRBV19 to TRBJ1-5; TRBD1 is a possible D gene (6 bases). Trimming left V 1 base short and J 0 bases short, with 10 bases between. The CDR3 length is 16 residues. The germline gives CDR1 LNHDA, CDR2 SQIVND (reference sequence). The CDR3 sequence is CASSIGGRGSNQPQHF. As DNA, the CDR3 is TGTGCCAGTAGTATAGGGGGGCGAGGTAGCAATCAGCCCCAGCATTTT.

Remarks on this clone: Other DNA sequences in this sample translate to the same CDR3. The chain joins TRBV5-1 to TRBJ1-4, with TRBD1 matching over 7 bases. CDR3 length: 14 amino acids. Germline values: CDR1 SGHRS, CDR2 YFSETQ. V dropped 4 bases and J dropped 7; count of bases not matched to a gene: 7. The CDR3 here is CASSPTGVGEKLFF. CDR3 sequence (DNA): TGCGCCAGCAGCCCCACAGGGGTTGGTGAAAAACTGTTTTTT.

The chain carries TRBV6-2 or TRBV6-3 and TRBJ2-2; D possibly corresponds to TRBD1 (5 bases). Germline V gene data show CDR1 as MNHEY and CDR2 as SVGEGT. Trimming took off 5 bases at V and 3 bases at J, with 10 bases between the two ends. The CDR3 is 14 amino acids. CDR3 DNA sequence: TGTGCCAGCAGTCTGGCAGGGTACACCGGGGAGCTGTTTTTT. Encoded protein: CASSLAGYTGELFF.

J is TRBJ1-4 and V is TRBV15; D not certain. Germline V gives CDR1 LNHNV, CDR2 YYDKDF (reference sequence). The CDR3 extends over 17 amino acids. The germline V and J ends were trimmed by 0 bases and 0 bases, with 11 bases remaining between them. In nucleotides, the CDR3 is TGTGCCACCAGCAGAGATAGGAGCCCTGCAACTAATGAAAAACTGTTTTTT. It translates to CATSRDRSPATNEKLFF.

In DNA, the CDR3 is TGTGCCAGCAGTGAAGCAGTATATGGCTACACCTTC. Translation: CASSEAVYGYTF. The chain uses TRBV6-1 and TRBJ1-2; no clear D gene. The germline gives CDR1 MNHNS, CDR2 SASEGT. This CDR3 contains 12 residues. V lost 0 bases to trimming and J lost 5 bases, with 4 bases between them.

This clone was counted a few times. The V and J genes are TRBV7-8 and TRBJ2-3; the D is unclear. The CDR3 is 12 amino acids. The V gene lost 3 bases and the J gene lost 2 bases, with 3 bases spanning the gap. Looked up from germline, CDR1 is SGHVS and CDR2 is FQNEAQ. CDR3 loop: CASSFFTDTQYF. CDR3 coding DNA: TGTGCCAGCAGCTTCTTCACAGATACGCAGTATTTT.

The chain combines TRBV4-2 with TRBJ1-2; no clear D. The CDR3 contains 16 residues. Germline CDR1 reads LGHNA; CDR2 reads YNFKEQ. The germline V and J ends were trimmed by 1 base and 3 bases, with 15 bases remaining between them. The CDR3 DNA follows: TGTGCCAGCAGCCAAGGGCGGTACGTCGGGGACTATGGCTACACCTTC. This encodes CASSQGRYVGDYGYTF.

This clone was counted a few times. The J gene is TRBJ1-4, the V gene TRBV7-9; 8 nucleotides align to TRBD1. Germline CDR1 reads SEHNR; CDR2 reads FQNEAQ (reference sequence). CDR3 length equals 15 residues. Trimming removed 1 base from V and 8 bases from J; junction bases left unmatched: 6. CDR3 residues: CASSLEGQAEEKLFF. The CDR3 DNA is TGTGCCAGCAGCTTAGAGGGACAGGCCGAGGAAAAACTGTTTTTT.

This chain joins TRBV5-1 and TRBJ2-7; 12 bases align to TRBD1. The CDR3 covers 15 residues. V lost 4 bases, J lost 3 bases, and 5 bases stayed unmatched. From germline, CDR1 is SGHRS and CDR2 YFSETQ. CDR3 sequence: CASSTGTGGIYEQYF. CDR3 DNA sequence: TGCGCCAGCAGCACCGGGACAGGGGGCATCTACGAGCAGTACTTC.

This sequence joins TRBV5-4 and TRBJ1-4; 10 nucleotides line up with TRBD1. The junction had 5 bases not matched to a gene; V was cut back by 3 bases and J by 0 bases. Per germline, CDR1 SGHNT and CDR2 YYREEE (reference sequence). CDR3 length: 17 residues. The CDR3: CASSSDRGSATNEKLFF. The DNA of the CDR3 is TGTGCCAGCAGCTCGGACAGGGGGAGTGCAACTAATGAAAAACTGTTTTTT.